Here is one TCR beta chain with its context. The antigen remains unidentified. Sequenced by immunoSEQ multiplex PCR; TCRdb stores in-frame clones only, minus some. This repertoire shows approximately 45,000 clones, roughly 90% found once; its top ten account for 18%. The cohort excluded patients with autoimmune disease history or systemic immunosuppression. The sample is drawn from a study of OX40 agonist ivuxolimab in advanced cancers. Overall study results and limits: Clonal expansion in partial responders at 0.1-3.0 mg/kg ranked among the lowest. Low levels of normalized T-cell clonal expansion also appeared in some nonresponders. Relative to CD4+, CD8+ T cells held more expanded clones on average.

Sequenced here: CD4+ or CD8+ T cells sorted from blood, sampled in a trial of the OX40 agonist ivuxolimab. The receptor was derived from an adult with an advanced solid tumor such as melanoma, head and neck, liver or kidney cancer.

The CDR3 DNA follows: TGTGCCAGCAACCCCGGCGGGGCAAACACTGAAGCTTTCTTT. This translates into CASNPGGANTEAFF. V gene TRBV5-4 combines with J gene TRBJ1-1; weak D call: TRBD1 (5 bases). V lost 6 bases to trimming and J lost 2 bases, with 14 bases between them. The CDR3 covers 14 residues. Germline CDR1 SGHNT, CDR2 YYREEE (reference sequence).